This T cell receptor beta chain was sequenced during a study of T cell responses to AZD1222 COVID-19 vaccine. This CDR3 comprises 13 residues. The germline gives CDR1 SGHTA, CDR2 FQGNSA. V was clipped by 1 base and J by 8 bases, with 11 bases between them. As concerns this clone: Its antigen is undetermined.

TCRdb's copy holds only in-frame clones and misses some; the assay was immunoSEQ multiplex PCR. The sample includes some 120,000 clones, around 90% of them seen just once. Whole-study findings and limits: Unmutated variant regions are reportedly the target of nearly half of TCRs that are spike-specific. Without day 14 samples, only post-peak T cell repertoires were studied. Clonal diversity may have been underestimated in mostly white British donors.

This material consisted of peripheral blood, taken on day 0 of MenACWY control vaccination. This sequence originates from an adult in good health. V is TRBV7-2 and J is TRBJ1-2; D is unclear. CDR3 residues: CASSLGGRRGYTF. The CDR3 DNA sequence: TGTGCCAGCAGCTTAGGTGGTCGGAGGGGCTACACCTTC.